This T cell receptor (beta chain) was captured in a study of blood T cell repertoires in COVID-19 (dated by TCRdb to between 2020 and 2021). For context, the study as a whole: Samples covering the acute and convalescent phases of COVID-19 were provided by collaborators in the United States, Italy and Spain. The prospective study material was composed of cDNA or gDNA derived from T cells, B-cell-depleted T cells, or PBMCs. Subjects who had been exposed to COVID-19, were actively infected with it, or had recovered from it provided the deeply sampled blood TCRbeta repertoires that made up the dataset. The repertoires were released in a freely available public database intended as a resource for research on the immune response to SARS-CoV-2. Samples came from the ongoing ImmuneRACE study (first 160 participants) plus 1,254 subjects from 6 global collaborators. Nearly every sample came with metadata listing a de-identified subject ID, COVID-19 status, age in years and sex. Where available, HLA class I and class II types were taken from metadata supplied by the sample provider and were not determined by assay-based typing. The paper as a whole reports these results and caveats: Clinical and demographic metadata were provided uncurated, with the amount varying by source and participant.

On this clone itself: Its antigen remains undetermined. Base-call qualities are not available, and no considerably larger clone is one nucleotide away.

The immunoSEQ Assay, a bias-controlled multiplex PCR, was used to amplify TCRbeta CDR3 regions from genomic DNA. Concerning the study's data processing: Within the assay, amplification of reference gene primers was used to estimate how many nucleated cells each sample contained. To quantify the absolute abundance of each unique TCRbeta CDR3 rearrangement, sequence reads were collapsed and filtered. For each sample, productive Simpson clonality was calculated as the square root of Simpson's diversity index over productive rearrangements. Drawn from immuneACCESS, this table holds only the in-frame rearrangements with V and J called that TCRdb kept. Clones are partly lost; checked studies trace under half to an unresolved V gene and leave the rest unexplained. V, J and clone size are taken as reported in that table, and D and trimming were inferred from the DNA itself. The sample yields 190,000 or so clones; about 85% were counted once. Around 2% of the sample comes from the top ten.

In the prospective study, participants were about 18 to 100 years old, resided in under 30 geographic areas of the United States, and were enrolled through a virtual design. To assign participants to cohorts, the prospective study relied on clinical history that participants themselves reported in a screening survey and a study questionnaire. Recovered participants in ImmuneRACE Cohort 3 were defined as having two consecutive negative NP/OP PCR tests, clearance from a healthcare professional, or resolution of symptoms. Each participant in the prospective study had whole blood, serum and a nasopharyngeal or oropharyngeal swab collected by mobile phlebotomists. Prospective study participants could optionally give additional blood draws and questionnaires over a roughly 2-month period. Prospective study blood samples were shipped either frozen or at room temperature before DNA extraction. This sequence was found in a woman under 40 who had recovered from COVID-19. Sequenced input: PBMCs or T cells enriched from blood (not recorded which).

The sequence in DNA is TGTGCCAGCAGCCTCCGACAGGGTGACTATGGCTACACCTTC. Its coded protein is CASSLRQGDYGYTF. The chain links TRBV7-9 with TRBJ1-2; 7 of the junction bases match TRBD1. The CDR3 holds 14 amino acids from the cysteine to the phenylalanine. The sequence is cut down to CDR3 DNA, 42 bases in frame from base 1. V and J are trimmed by 5 bases and 3 bases, and the gene matches miss 6 bases of the junction. Via the germline V gene (reference sequence), CDR1 is SEHNR and CDR2 FQNEAQ.